Each of the 18 T cell receptor beta chains below was sequenced from the same sample in a study of blood T cell repertoires in COVID-19. The method was immunoSEQ multiplex PCR; TCRdb's version includes in-frame clones alone and lacks a portion of them. The sample has about 170,000 clones; 79% are singletons. Sequenced sample: PBMCs or T cells enriched from blood (not recorded which). The receptors were sampled from a woman aged 70 to 79 in a cohort exposed to, infected with or recovered from COVID-19 (not recorded which).

Comments on this clone: A read error may produce the germline difference seen at one junction end. The rearrangement links TRBV7-9 to TRBJ2-7, with D perhaps matching TRBD1 (6 bases). Germline V gives CDR1 SEHNR, CDR2 FQNEAQ (reference sequence). The CDR3 is 12 residues long. The CDR3 loop reads CASSRQDTHKDF. In nucleotides, the CDR3 is TGTGCCAGCAGTCGACAGGACACCCACAAGGACTTC.

This clone was picked up a small number of times. The chain has TRBV6-2 or TRBV6-3 and TRBJ1-2; the D is unclear. Trimming left V 4 bases short and J 5 bases short, with 26 bases between. Germline V CDR1 and CDR2: MNHEY, SVGEGT. This CDR3 region has 18 residues. CDR3: CASSSLMFAGDRDYGYTF. The CDR3, as DNA: TGTGCCAGCAGTTCCCTAATGTTTGCCGGGGATAGGGATTATGGCTACACCTTC.

The rearrangement joins TRBV11-2 to TRBJ2-5, with D tentatively TRBD1 (5 bases). The CDR3 length is 13 residues. The germline V gene has CDR1 SGHAT and CDR2 FQNNGV. V was shortened by 3 bases and J by 5 bases, with 10 bases between the two germline ends. This chain's CDR3 is CASSFGHPETQYF. As DNA, the CDR3 is TGTGCCAGCAGCTTTGGACATCCGGAGACCCAGTACTTC.

This chain uses TRBV28 with TRBJ1-1, with TRBD1 matching over 9 bases. Germline V gene sequence: CDR1 MDHEN, CDR2 SYDVKM. The V gene end was trimmed by 1 base and the J gene end by 3 bases; junction bases not matched to a gene: 6. The CDR3 contains 16 residues. Here the CDR3 DNA reads TGTGCCAGCAGTTTATCCCCCGGGACAGGGTACACTGAAGCTTTCTTT. Protein product: CASSLSPGTGYTEAFF.

This sequence joins TRBV2 and TRBJ1-6; D possibly corresponds to TRBD1 (6 bases). The CDR3 contains 14 residues. The germline V and J ends were trimmed by 11 bases and 4 bases, with 15 bases remaining between them. CDR1 SNHLY and CDR2 FYNNEI come from the germline V gene. CDR3 in DNA: TGTGCCCTAAGGGGGAACGATTATAATTCACCCCTCCACTTT. Encoded protein: CALRGNDYNSPLHF.

Of note for this clone: Other DNA variants within this sample encode the same CDR3. J is TRBJ2-7 and V is TRBV18, with D maybe TRBD1 (5 bases). Per the germline V gene, CDR1 is KGHSH and CDR2 is LQKENI. With 3 bases removed from V and 6 bases from J, the gap between germline ends came to 12 bases. This CDR3 contains 13 residues. The CDR3 nucleotides are TGTGCCAGCTCACCTGGCCAGGGTCTCGAGCAGTACTTC. The encoded protein is CASSPGQGLEQYF.

This clone was detected only once. The chain couples TRBV18 to TRBJ2-7; 14 bases align to TRBD2. The CDR3 is made up of 16 amino acids. Trimming at V came to 5 bases and at J to 5 bases, leaving 8 bases not matched to a gene. Per the germline V gene, CDR1 is KGHSH and CDR2 is LQKENI. The CDR3 coding sequence is TGTGCCAGCTCATCCTTCGGGACTAGCGGGAGTAACGAGCAGTACTTC. Its translation is CASSSFGTSGSNEQYF.

The V gene is TRBV28, the J gene TRBJ2-3; 7 nucleotides match TRBD1. The CDR3 totals 15 residues. Germline V gene sequence: CDR1 MDHEN, CDR2 SYDVKM. V trimming: 6 bases; J trimming: 1 base; junction bases outside the gene matches: 7. The CDR3 region is CASSSFGQGTDTQYF. Here the CDR3 DNA reads TGTGCCAGCAGCTCGTTCGGACAGGGCACAGATACGCAGTATTTT.

This chain uses TRBV5-1 with TRBJ2-6, with no clear D. Germline CDR1 reads SGHRS; CDR2 reads YFSETQ. Trimming shortened V by 6 bases and J by 0 bases, and 10 bases separated the two germline ends. The CDR3 covers 15 residues. The CDR3 reads CASTRSVSGANVLTF. CDR3 DNA sequence: TGCGCCAGCACGCGTTCGGTCTCTGGGGCCAACGTCCTGACTTTC.

The chain employs TRBV6-5 and TRBJ2-7; maybe TRBD1 (5 bases). CDR1 MNHEY and CDR2 SVGAGI come from the germline V gene. CDR3 length: 11 residues. The V end was cut by 8 bases, the J end by 2 bases, with 7 bases between. Here the CDR3 DNA reads TGTGCCAGCTGGACACCCTACGAGCAGTACTTC. It specifies CASWTPYEQYF.

This chain links TRBV5-1 with TRBJ2-4; 7 bases line up with TRBD2. The germline V gene encodes CDR1 SGHRS and CDR2 YFSETQ. The CDR3 is 15 amino acids. V trimming: 4 bases; J trimming: 4 bases; junction bases outside the gene matches: 8. This chain's CDR3 is CASSPFGGGKNIQYF. CDR3 in DNA: TGCGCCAGCAGCCCCTTTGGGGGGGGGAAAAACATTCAGTACTTC. Full variable domain (outside the CDR3, taken from reference TRBV5-1 and TRBJ2-4): KAGVTQTPRYLIKTRGQQVTLSCSPISGHRSVSWYQQTPGQGLQFLFEYFSETQRNKGNFPGRFSGRQFSNSRSEMNVSTLELGDSALYLCASSPFGGGKNIQYFGAGTRLSVL.

The V gene is TRBV5-5, the J gene TRBJ1-5, with a possible D match to TRBD1 (6 bases). The V gene's germline CDR1 is SGHKS and CDR2 YYEKEE (reference sequence). The CDR3 spans 13 residues. Trimming left V 1 base short and J 7 bases short, with 9 bases between. CDR3: CASSLSGTQPQHF. DNA for the CDR3: TGTGCCAGCAGCTTGTCAGGGACACAGCCCCAGCATTTT.

The chain joins TRBV5-1 to TRBJ2-2, with D possibly being TRBD2 (6 bases). CDR3 length: 16 amino acids. Germline V CDR1 and CDR2: SGHRS, YFSETQ. Trimming removed 2 bases from V and 4 bases from J, with 15 bases in between. Here the CDR3 reads CASSLSSWGVTGELFF. The CDR3 bases are TGCGCCAGCAGCTTATCAAGTTGGGGGGTCACCGGGGAGCTGTTTTTT.

This rearrangement joins TRBV7-2 to TRBJ1-3; 8 bases match TRBD1. V lost 0 bases and J lost 0; bases outside the gene matches: 4. Germline V CDR1 and CDR2: SGHTA, FQGNSA. This CDR3 region has 17 residues. In nucleotides, the CDR3 is TGTGCCAGCAGCTTAGCCGGGACAGGATTCTCTGGAAACACCATATATTTT. This codes for CASSLAGTGFSGNTIYF.

The chain combines TRBV24-1 with TRBJ2-2; tentative D call: TRBD2 (7 bases). The germline gives CDR1 KGHDR, CDR2 SFDVKD. The CDR3 contains 19 residues. V lost 1 base and J 2 bases, leaving 19 bases between the germline ends. CDR3 residues: CATSDLSMEGGGNTGELFF. For the CDR3, the DNA is TGTGCCACCAGTGATTTATCCATGGAAGGGGGGGGAAACACCGGGGAGCTGTTTTTT.

CDR3 in amino acids: CASSNRVEQYF. The DNA for the CDR3 is TGTGCCAGCAGCAACAGGGTGGAACAGTACTTC. The chain is built from TRBV3-1 (or the pseudogene TRBV3-2) and TRBJ2-7, with D possibly matching TRBD1 (6 bases). Germline CDR1 is LGHDT and CDR2 is YNNKEL (reference sequence). This CDR3 spans 11 amino acids. Trimming removed 5 bases from V and 10 bases from J, with 12 bases in between.

The J gene is TRBJ2-3, the V gene TRBV5-1, with TRBD2 matching over 13 bases. Unmatched junction bases numbered 5, after V lost 2 bases and J lost 2 bases. CDR3 size: 17 residues. Looked up from germline, CDR1 is SGHRS and CDR2 is YFSETQ. This CDR3 is CASSLSGTSGNTDTQYF. For the CDR3, the DNA is TGCGCCAGCAGCTTATCCGGGACTAGCGGGAACACAGATACGCAGTATTTT.

This sequence joins TRBV28 and TRBJ2-5, with TRBD2 matching over 7 bases. From germline, CDR1 is MDHEN and CDR2 SYDVKM. The CDR3 is 14 residues long. J was trimmed by 4 bases and V by 10 bases; bases with no gene match: 12. For the CDR3, the DNA is TGTGCCACCTCACCCGGGGGGAGGCCAGAGACCCAGTACTTC. Protein sequence: CATSPGGRPETQYF.